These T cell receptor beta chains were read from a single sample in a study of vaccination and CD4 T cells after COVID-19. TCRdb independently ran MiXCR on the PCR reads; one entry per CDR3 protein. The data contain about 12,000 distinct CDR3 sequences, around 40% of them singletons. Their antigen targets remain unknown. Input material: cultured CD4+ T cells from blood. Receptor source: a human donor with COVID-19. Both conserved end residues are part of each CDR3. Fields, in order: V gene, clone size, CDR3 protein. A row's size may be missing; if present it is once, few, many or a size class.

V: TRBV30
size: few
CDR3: CAWSVGLNYGYTF

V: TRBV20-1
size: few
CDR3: CSANTGPSGYTF

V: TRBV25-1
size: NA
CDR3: CASSELNRFSSGNTIYF

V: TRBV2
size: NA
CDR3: CASSRDRGSNEQFF

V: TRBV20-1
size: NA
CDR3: CSALSLGGGAREQYF

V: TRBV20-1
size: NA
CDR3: CSARGQGGPGELFF

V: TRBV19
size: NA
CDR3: CASVLGYGNTIYF

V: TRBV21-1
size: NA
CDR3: CASSKEVPGRELFF

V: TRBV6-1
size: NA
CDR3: CASSAVPGLGSGANVLTF

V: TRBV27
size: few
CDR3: CASRGEIRDEQYF

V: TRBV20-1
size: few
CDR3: CSANGQTGNTIYF

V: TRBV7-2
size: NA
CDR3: CASSPPGGGDQPQHF

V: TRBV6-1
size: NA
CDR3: CACAGGGEQFF

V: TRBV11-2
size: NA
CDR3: CASRNRAVVSGDTEAFF

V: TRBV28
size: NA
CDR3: CASWGLGYTEAFF

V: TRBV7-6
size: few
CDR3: CASSIDRASPLHF

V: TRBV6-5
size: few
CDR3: CASSYGVSSDEQFF

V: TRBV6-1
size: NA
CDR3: CASSGQTGGDTQYF

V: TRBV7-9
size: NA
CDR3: CASSQTTGANVLTF

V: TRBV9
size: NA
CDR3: CASSVGDRRNSPLHF

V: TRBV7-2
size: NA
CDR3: CASIPAGGPGGYTF

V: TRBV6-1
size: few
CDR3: CASSPGGGAWEQYF

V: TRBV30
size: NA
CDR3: CAWSVWDASGYTF

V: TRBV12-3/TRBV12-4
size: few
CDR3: CASSHPGTYSTDTQYF

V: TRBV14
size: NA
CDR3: CASSQDLRQGSFF

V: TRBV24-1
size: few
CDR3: CATSDPLAGGSDTQYF

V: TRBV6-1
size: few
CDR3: CASSERGARGEQFF

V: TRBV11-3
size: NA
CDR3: CASSRGGRGGGPIADTQYF

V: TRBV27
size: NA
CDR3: CASNPTYNEQFF

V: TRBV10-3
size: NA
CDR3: CAISPSFGLPEQYF

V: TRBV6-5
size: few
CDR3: CASSYSITPVYNSPLHF

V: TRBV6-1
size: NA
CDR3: CASSPAMDSLFGSSYNEQFF

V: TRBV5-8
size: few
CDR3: CASSLETTGANTEAFF

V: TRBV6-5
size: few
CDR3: CASSLQGNGYTF

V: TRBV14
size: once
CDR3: CASSQDTHSYEQYF

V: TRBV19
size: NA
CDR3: CASSILAGGVGQETQYF

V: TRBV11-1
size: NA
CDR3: CASSTATGDNSPLHF